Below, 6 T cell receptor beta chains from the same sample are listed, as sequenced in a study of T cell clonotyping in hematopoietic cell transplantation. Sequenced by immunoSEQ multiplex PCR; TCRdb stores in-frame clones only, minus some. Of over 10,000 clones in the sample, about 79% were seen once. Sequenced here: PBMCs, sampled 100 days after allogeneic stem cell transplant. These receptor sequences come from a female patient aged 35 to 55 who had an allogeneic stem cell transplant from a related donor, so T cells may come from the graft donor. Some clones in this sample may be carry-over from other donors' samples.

CDR3 loop: CASSSPGTASEQYF. For the CDR3, the DNA is TGTGCCAGCAGTTCCCCGGGAACAGCCTCCGAGCAGTACTTC. The chain joins TRBV5-6 to TRBJ2-7; TRBD2 might be the D (5 bases). V was shortened by 5 bases and J by 6 bases, with 18 bases between the two germline ends. From germline, CDR1 is SGHDT and CDR2 YYEEEE. This CDR3 has 14 residues.

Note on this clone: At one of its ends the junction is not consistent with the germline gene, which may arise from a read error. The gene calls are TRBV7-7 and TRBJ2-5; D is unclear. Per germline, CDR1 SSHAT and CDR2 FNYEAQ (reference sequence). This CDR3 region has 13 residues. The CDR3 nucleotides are TGTGCTAGCAGCTTTCCGGGTACAGAGACCCAGTACTTC. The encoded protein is CASSFPGTETQYF.

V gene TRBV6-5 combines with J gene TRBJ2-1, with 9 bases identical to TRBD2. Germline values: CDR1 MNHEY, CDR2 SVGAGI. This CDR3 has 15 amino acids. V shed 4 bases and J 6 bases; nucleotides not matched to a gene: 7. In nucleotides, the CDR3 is TGTGCCAGCAGTTTACCTACTAGCGGGTCCAATGAGCAGTTCTTC. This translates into CASSLPTSGSNEQFF.

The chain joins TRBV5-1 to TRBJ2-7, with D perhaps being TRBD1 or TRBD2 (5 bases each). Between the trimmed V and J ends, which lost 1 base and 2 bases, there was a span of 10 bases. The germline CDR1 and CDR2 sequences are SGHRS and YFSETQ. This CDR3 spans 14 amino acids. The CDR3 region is CASSLNRDPYEQYF. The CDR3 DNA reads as TGCGCCAGCAGCTTGAACCGGGACCCCTACGAGCAGTACTTC.

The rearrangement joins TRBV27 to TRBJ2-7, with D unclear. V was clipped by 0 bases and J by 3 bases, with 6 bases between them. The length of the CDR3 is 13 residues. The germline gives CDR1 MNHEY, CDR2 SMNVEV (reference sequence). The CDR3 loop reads CASSLSRGYEQYF. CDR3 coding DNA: TGTGCCAGCAGTTTATCGAGAGGCTACGAGCAGTACTTC.

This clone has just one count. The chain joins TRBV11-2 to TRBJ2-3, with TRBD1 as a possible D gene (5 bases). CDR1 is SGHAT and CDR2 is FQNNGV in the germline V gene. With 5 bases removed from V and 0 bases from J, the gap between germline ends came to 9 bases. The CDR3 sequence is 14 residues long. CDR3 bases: TGTGCCAGCAGCGGGGCGCCTAGCACAGATACGCAGTATTTT. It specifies CASSGAPSTDTQYF.